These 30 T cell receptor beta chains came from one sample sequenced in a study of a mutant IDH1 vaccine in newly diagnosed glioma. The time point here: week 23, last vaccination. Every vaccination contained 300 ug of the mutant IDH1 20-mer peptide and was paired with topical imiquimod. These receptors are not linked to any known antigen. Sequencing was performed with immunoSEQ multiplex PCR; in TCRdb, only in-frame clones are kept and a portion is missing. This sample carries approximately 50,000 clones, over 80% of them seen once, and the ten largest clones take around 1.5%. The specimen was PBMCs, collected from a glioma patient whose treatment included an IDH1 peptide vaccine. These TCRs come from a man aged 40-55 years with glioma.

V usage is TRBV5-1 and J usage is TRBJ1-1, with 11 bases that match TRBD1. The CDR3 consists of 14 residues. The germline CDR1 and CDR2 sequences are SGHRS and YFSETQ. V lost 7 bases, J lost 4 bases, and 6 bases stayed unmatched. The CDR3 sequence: CASASGTGGTEAFF. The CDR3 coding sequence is TGCGCCAGCGCCTCCGGGACAGGGGGCACTGAAGCTTTCTTT. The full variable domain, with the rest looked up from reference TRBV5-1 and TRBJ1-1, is KAGVTQTPRYLIKTRGQQVTLSCSPISGHRSVSWYQQTPGQGLQFLFEYFSETQRNKGNFPGRFSGRQFSNSRSEMNVSTLELGDSALYLCASASGTGGTEAFFGQGTRLTVV.

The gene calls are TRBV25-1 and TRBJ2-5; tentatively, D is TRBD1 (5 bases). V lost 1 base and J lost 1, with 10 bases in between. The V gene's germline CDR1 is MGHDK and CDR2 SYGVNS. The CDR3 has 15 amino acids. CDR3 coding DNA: TGTGCCAGCAGTGAATTCCAGGGTCGCCAAGAGACCCAGTACTTC. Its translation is CASSEFQGRQETQYF.

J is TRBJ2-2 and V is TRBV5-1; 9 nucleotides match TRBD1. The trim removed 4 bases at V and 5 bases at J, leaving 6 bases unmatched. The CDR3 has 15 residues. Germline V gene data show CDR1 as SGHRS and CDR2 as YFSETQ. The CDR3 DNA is TGCGCCAGCAGCGCACAGGGGGCGCTGACCGGGGAGCTGTTTTTT. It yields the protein CASSAQGALTGELFF.

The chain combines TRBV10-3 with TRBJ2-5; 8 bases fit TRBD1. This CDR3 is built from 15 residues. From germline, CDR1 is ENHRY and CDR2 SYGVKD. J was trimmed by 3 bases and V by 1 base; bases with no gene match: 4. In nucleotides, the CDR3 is TGTGCCATCAGTGAGTTTGGACAGGGCGAAGAGACCCAGTACTTC. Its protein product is CAISEFGQGEETQYF.

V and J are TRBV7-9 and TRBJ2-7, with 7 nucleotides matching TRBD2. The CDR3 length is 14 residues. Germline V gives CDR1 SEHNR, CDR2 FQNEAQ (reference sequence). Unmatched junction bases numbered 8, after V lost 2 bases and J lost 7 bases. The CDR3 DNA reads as TGTGCCAGCAGCTTAAGCGGGGCGCGGGTTGAGCAGTACTTC. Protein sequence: CASSLSGARVEQYF.

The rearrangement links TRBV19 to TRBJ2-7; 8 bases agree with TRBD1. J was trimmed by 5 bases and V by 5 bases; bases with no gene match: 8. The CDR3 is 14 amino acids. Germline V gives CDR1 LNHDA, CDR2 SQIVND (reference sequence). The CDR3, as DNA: TGTGCCAGTAGTCCTGACAGGGGAGTCAACGAGCAGTACTTC. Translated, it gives CASSPDRGVNEQYF. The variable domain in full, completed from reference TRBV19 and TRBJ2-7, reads DGGITQSPKYLFRKEGQNVTLSCEQNLNHDAMYWYRQDPGQGLRLIYYSQIVNDFQKGDIAEGYSVSREKKESFPLTVTSAQKNPTAFYLCASSPDRGVNEQYFGPGTRLTVT.

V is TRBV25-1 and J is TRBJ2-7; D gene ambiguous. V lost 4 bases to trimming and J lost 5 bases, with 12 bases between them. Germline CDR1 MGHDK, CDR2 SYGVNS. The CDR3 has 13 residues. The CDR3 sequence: CASSASRKDEQYF. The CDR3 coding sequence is TGTGCCAGCAGTGCGTCGCGCAAGGACGAGCAGTACTTC.

For the CDR3, the DNA is TGTGCCAGCAGCCTTTACATCTACACTGAAGCTTTCTTT. Translated: CASSLYIYTEAFF. The chain combines TRBV5-6 with TRBJ1-1; D is ambiguous. The germline V gene has CDR1 SGHDT and CDR2 YYEEEE. CDR3 length: 13 amino acids. V shed 4 bases and J shed 3 bases, with 10 bases lying between them. Full variable domain (outside the CDR3, taken from reference TRBV5-6 and TRBJ1-1): DAGVTQSPTHLIKTRGQQVTLRCSPKSGHDTVSWYQQALGQGPQFIFQYYEEEERQRGNFPDRFSGHQFPNYSSELNVNALLLGDSALYLCASSLYIYTEAFFGQGTRLTVV.

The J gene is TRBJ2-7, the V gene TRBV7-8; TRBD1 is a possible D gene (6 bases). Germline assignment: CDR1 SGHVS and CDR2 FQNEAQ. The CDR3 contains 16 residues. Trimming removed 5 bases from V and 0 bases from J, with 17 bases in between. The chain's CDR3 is CASSPPTGWYSYEQYF. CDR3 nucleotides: TGTGCCAGCAGCCCCCCTACAGGGTGGTACTCCTACGAGCAGTACTTC.

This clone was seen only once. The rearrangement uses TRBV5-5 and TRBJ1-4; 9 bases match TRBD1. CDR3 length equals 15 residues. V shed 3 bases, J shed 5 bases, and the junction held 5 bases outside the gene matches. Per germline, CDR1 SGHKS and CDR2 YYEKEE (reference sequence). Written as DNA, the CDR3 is TGTGCCAGCAGCTCCTCCGGGACAGGGAATGAAAAACTGTTTTTT. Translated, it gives CASSSSGTGNEKLFF. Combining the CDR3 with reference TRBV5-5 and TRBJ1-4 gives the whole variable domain DAGVTQSPTHLIKTRGQQVTLRCSPISGHKSVSWYQQVLGQGPQFIFQYYEKEERGRGNFPDRFSARQFPNYSSELNVNALLLGDSALYLCASSSSGTGNEKLFFGSGTQLSVL.

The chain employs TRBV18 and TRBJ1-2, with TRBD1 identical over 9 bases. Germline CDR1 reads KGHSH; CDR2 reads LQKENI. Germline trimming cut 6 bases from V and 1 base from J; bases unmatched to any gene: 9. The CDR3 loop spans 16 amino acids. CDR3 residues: CASSLGTGLNNYGYTF. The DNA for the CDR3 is TGTGCCAGCTCCCTCGGGACAGGGCTCAATAACTATGGCTACACCTTC.

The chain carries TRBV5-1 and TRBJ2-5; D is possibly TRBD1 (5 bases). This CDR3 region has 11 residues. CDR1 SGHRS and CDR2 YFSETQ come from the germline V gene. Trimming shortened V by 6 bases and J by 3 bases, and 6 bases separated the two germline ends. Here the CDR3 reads CASTREETQYF. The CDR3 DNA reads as TGCGCCAGCACCAGGGAAGAGACCCAGTACTTC.

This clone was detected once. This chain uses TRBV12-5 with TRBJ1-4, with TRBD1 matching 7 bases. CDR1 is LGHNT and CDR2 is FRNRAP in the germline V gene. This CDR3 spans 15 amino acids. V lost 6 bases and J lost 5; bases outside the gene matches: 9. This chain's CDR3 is CASGDRTGLNEKLFF. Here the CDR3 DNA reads TGTGCTAGTGGGGATCGGACAGGTTTAAATGAAAAACTGTTTTTT.

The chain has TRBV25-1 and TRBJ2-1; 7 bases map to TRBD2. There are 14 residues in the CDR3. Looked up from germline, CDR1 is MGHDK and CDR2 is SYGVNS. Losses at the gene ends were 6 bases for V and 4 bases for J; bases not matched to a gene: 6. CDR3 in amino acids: CASSGGGPYNEQFF. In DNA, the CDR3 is TGTGCCAGCAGCGGGGGAGGGCCGTACAATGAGCAGTTCTTC. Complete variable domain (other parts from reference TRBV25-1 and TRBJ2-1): EADIYQTPRYLVIGTGKKITLECSQTMGHDKMYWYQQDPGMELHLIHYSYGVNSTEKGDLSSESTVSRIRTEHFPLTLESARPSHTSQYLCASSGGGPYNEQFFGPGTRLTVL.

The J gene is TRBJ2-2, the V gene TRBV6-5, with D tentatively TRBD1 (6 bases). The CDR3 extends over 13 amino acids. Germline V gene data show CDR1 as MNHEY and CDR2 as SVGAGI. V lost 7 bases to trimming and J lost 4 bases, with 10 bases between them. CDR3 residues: CASTGDRTGELFF. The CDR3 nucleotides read TGTGCCAGCACAGGGGACCGCACCGGGGAGCTGTTTTTT.

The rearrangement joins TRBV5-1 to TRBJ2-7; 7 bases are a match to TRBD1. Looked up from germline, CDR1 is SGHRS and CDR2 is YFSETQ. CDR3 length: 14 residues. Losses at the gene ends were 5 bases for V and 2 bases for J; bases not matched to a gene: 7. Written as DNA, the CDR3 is TGCGCCAGCAGGCCACCTGGACAGGCCTACGAGCAGTACTTC. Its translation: CASRPPGQAYEQYF.

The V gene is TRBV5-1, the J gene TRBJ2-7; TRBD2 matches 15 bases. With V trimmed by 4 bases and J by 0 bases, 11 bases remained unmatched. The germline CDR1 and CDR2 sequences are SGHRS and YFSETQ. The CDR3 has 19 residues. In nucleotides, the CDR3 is TGCGCCAGCAGCCTAATTGCCGGGACTAGCGGGGGGTTCTCCTACGAGCAGTACTTC. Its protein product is CASSLIAGTSGGFSYEQYF.

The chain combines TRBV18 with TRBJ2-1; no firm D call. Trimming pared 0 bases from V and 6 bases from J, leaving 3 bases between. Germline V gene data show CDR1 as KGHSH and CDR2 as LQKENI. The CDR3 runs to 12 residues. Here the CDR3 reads CASSPPSNEQFF. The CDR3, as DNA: TGTGCCAGCTCACCACCGTCCAATGAGCAGTTCTTC.

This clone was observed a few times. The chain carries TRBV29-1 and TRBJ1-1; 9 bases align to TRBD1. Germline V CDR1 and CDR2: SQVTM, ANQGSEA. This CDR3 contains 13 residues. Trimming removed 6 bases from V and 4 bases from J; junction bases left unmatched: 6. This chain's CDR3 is CSVTGGSGTEAFF. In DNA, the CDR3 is TGCAGCGTCACAGGGGGCTCAGGCACTGAAGCTTTCTTT.

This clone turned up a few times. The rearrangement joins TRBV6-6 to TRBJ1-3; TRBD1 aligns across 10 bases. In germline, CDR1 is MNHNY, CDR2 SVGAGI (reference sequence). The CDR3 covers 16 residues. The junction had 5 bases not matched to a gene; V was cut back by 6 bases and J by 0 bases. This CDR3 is CASRPDRGDSGNTIYF. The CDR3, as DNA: TGTGCCAGCAGGCCGGACAGGGGGGACTCTGGAAACACCATATATTTT.

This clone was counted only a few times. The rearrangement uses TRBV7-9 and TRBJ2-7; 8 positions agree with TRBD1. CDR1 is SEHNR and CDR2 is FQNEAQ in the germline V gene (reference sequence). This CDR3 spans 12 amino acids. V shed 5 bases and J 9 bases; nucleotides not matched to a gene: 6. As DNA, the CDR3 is TGTGCCAGCAGCCCAGGGACAGGCCGGCAGTACTTC. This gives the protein CASSPGTGRQYF.

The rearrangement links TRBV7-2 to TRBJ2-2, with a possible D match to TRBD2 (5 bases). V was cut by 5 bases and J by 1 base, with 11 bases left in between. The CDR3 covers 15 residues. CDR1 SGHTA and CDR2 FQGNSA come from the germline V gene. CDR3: CASSPWTRNTGELFF. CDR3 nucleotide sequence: TGTGCCAGCAGCCCCTGGACTCGGAACACCGGGGAGCTGTTTTTT.

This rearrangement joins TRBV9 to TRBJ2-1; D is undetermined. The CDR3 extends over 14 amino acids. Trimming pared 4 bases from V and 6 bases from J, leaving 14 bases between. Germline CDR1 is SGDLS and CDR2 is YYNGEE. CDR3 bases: TGTGCCAGCAGCACCTCCACGGCGTCCAATGAGCAGTTCTTC. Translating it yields CASSTSTASNEQFF.

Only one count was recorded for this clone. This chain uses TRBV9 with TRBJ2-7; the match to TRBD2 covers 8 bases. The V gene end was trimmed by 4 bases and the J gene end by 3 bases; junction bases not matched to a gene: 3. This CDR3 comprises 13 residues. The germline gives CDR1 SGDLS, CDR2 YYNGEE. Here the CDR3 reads CASSLSGNYEQYF. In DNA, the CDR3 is TGTGCCAGCAGCCTTAGCGGGAACTACGAGCAGTACTTC.

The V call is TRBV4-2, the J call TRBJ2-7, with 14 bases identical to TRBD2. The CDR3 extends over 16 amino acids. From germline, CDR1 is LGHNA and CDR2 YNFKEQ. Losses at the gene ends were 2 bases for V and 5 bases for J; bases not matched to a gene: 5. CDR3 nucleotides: TGTGCCAGCAGCCAACCCGGACTAGCGGGAGGTCACGAGCAGTACTTC. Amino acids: CASSQPGLAGGHEQYF.

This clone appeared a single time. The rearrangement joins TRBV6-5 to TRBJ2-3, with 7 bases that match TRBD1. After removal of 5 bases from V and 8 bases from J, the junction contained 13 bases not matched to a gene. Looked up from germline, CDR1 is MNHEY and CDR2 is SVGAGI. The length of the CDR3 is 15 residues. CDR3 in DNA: TGTGCCAGCAGTCGGAAAAACAGGGGAGAGAGTACGCAGTATTTT. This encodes CASSRKNRGESTQYF.

The CDR3 nucleotides read TGTGCCAGTATGGGCCGGACCTCTGGGGCCAACGTCCTGACTTTC. Translating it yields CASMGRTSGANVLTF. The gene calls are TRBV19 and TRBJ2-6; the D is unclear. The V end was cut by 7 bases, the J end by 0 bases, with 10 bases between. The CDR3 consists of 15 residues. The germline V gene encodes CDR1 LNHDA and CDR2 SQIVND (reference sequence).

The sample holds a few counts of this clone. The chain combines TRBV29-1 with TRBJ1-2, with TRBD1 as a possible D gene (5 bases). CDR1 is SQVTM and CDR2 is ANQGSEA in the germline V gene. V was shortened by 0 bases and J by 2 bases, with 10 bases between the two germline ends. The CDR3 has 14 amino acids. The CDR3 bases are TGCAGCGTTGAAGACACAAGGGGAAACTATGGCTACACCTTC. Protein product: CSVEDTRGNYGYTF.

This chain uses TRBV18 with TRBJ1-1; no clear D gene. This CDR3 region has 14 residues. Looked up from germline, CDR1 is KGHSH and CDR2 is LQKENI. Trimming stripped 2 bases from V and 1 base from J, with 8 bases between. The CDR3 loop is CASSPRTWNTEAFF. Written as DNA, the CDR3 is TGTGCCAGCTCACCAAGGACGTGGAACACTGAAGCTTTCTTT.

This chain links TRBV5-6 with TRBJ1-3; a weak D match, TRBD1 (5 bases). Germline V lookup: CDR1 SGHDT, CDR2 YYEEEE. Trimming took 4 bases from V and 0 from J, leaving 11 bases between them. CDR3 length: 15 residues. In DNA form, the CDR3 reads TGTGCCAGCAGCAGGGGCCTGAGCTCTGGAAACACCATATATTTT. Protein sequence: CASSRGLSSGNTIYF.